The 28 T cell receptor beta chains given below trace back to one sample, sequenced in a study of blood T cell repertoires in COVID-19. TCRdb's table, derived via immunoSEQ multiplex PCR, lists solely in-frame clones and lacks some. Of 40,000 to 45,000 clones in the sample, 75% to 90% were seen once. The sequenced sample was peripheral blood. These receptors all come from a man in his fifties with active COVID-19.

V gene TRBV5-1 combines with J gene TRBJ2-2; 9 bases are shared with TRBD2. Trimming removed 4 bases from V and 6 bases from J; junction bases left unmatched: 7. From germline, CDR1 is SGHRS and CDR2 YFSETQ. This CDR3 has 15 amino acids. CDR3 bases: TGCGCCAGCAGCCCTAGCGGGAATGGGGCCGGGGAGCTGTTTTTT. The encoded protein is CASSPSGNGAGELFF.

The chain links TRBV7-9 to TRBJ2-3; TRBD2 is a possible D gene (5 bases). This CDR3 has 19 amino acids. Per germline, CDR1 SEHNR and CDR2 FQNEAQ (reference sequence). With 4 bases removed from V and 1 base from J, the gap between germline ends came to 24 bases. The CDR3 reads CASSSTNPEVVRGTDTQYF. DNA for the CDR3: TGTGCCAGCAGCTCGACTAACCCGGAGGTCGTCCGAGGCACAGATACGCAGTATTTT.

The rearrangement joins TRBV5-6 to TRBJ1-3; unclear D gene. This CDR3 contains 14 residues. The V end lost 0 bases, the J end lost 3 bases, and 7 bases lay between the germline ends. CDR1 and CDR2 (germline): SGHDT, YYEEEE. DNA for the CDR3: TGTGCCAGCAGCTTGGGAGGGTATGGAAACACCATATATTTT. Encoded protein: CASSLGGYGNTIYF.

The chain uses TRBV28 and TRBJ2-7; TRBD2 matches 11 bases. Germline V gene sequence: CDR1 MDHEN, CDR2 SYDVKM. CDR3 length equals 14 residues. The J segment lost 6 bases and the V segment lost 6 bases, leaving 7 bases of the junction unmatched. CDR3 region: CASSGLAGPPEQYF. CDR3 nucleotide sequence: TGTGCCAGCAGCGGACTAGCGGGCCCCCCCGAGCAGTACTTC.

The chain links TRBV5-4 to TRBJ2-7; D is unresolved. CDR1 SGHNT and CDR2 YYREEE come from the germline V gene (reference sequence). This CDR3 spans 14 amino acids. V gave up 1 base and J gave up 3 bases, with 11 bases separating them. The CDR3 sequence is CASSLFNILYEQYF. Here the CDR3 DNA reads TGTGCCAGCAGCTTGTTTAATATCCTCTACGAGCAGTACTTC.

CDR3 DNA sequence: TGTGCCAGCAGTGCCCTACCCGGGGGATACACAGATACGCAGTATTTT. The encoded protein is CASSALPGGYTDTQYF. V gene TRBV2 combines with J gene TRBJ2-3; the D gene is possibly TRBD2 (6 bases). The CDR3 is made up of 16 amino acids. Looked up from germline, CDR1 is SNHLY and CDR2 is FYNNEI. Trimming took off 4 bases at V and 2 bases at J, with 16 bases between the two ends.

This clone was recorded once. This chain uses TRBV7-9 with TRBJ1-4, with TRBD1 as a possible D gene (5 bases). The CDR3 loop spans 16 amino acids. Trimming pared 3 bases from V and 7 bases from J, leaving 18 bases between. Germline V gene sequence: CDR1 SEHNR, CDR2 FQNEAQ (reference sequence). CDR3 region: CASSLGRQPVAEKLFF. The DNA of the CDR3 is TGTGCCAGCAGCTTGGGCAGACAGCCTGTAGCTGAAAAACTGTTTTTT.

The V and J genes are TRBV7-9 and TRBJ2-7; 9 bases map to TRBD1. CDR1 is SEHNR, CDR2 FQNEAQ, per germline (reference sequence). This CDR3 has 14 amino acids. Losses at the gene ends were 2 bases for V and 11 bases for J; bases not matched to a gene: 10. The CDR3 nucleotides are TGTGCCAGCAGCTTAAAGGGACAGGGCCCGGTGGAGTACTTC. Translation gives CASSLKGQGPVEYF.

This chain links TRBV9 with TRBJ2-7; D is unresolved. The CDR3 covers 15 residues. Germline V gene sequence: CDR1 SGDLS, CDR2 YYNGEE. V shed 0 bases and J shed 2 bases, with 12 bases lying between them. CDR3: CASSVGQATAYEQYF. The CDR3 nucleotides are TGTGCCAGCAGCGTAGGTCAGGCAACTGCCTACGAGCAGTACTTC.

The rearrangement joins TRBV19 to TRBJ2-7; possibly TRBD1 for D (5 bases). The V end lost 3 bases, the J end lost 4 bases, and 16 bases lay between the germline ends. The CDR3 consists of 15 residues. Germline CDR1 LNHDA, CDR2 SQIVND (reference sequence). DNA of the CDR3: TGTGCCAGTAGTATTGGGGCAGGGAAGGTTTACGAGCAGTACTTC. The encoded protein is CASSIGAGKVYEQYF.

The V and J genes are TRBV30 and TRBJ2-1; 14 nucleotides agree with TRBD2. Germline loops: CDR1 GTSNPN, CDR2 SVGIG (reference sequence). CDR3 length equals 14 residues. V was clipped by 4 bases and J by 9 bases; unmatched bases: 5. In nucleotides, the CDR3 is TGTGCCTGGACGGGACTAGCGGGAGTTGGTGAGCAGTTCTTC. Its protein is CAWTGLAGVGEQFF.

The J gene is TRBJ2-5, the V gene TRBV5-4, with TRBD2 matching 7 bases. The J segment lost 0 bases and the V segment lost 7 bases, leaving 0 bases of the junction unmatched. The germline CDR1 and CDR2 sequences are SGHNT and YYREEE (reference sequence). The CDR3 covers 12 residues. In nucleotides, the CDR3 is TGTGCCAGCGGGAGGGACCAAGAGACCCAGTACTTC. Translating gives CASGRDQETQYF.

This clone has a single count. This rearrangement joins TRBV4-3 to TRBJ2-5, with 11 bases fitting TRBD2. The V gene end was trimmed by 4 bases and the J gene end by 2 bases; junction bases not matched to a gene: 15. Germline CDR1 is LGHNA and CDR2 is YSLEER. The CDR3 runs to 19 residues. DNA for the CDR3: TGCGCCAGCAGCCCTACCGAGCGCCCGGGACTAGCGGATCAAGAGACCCAGTACTTC. Translated: CASSPTERPGLADQETQYF.

The genes are TRBV7-2 and TRBJ1-1; 9 nucleotides line up with TRBD1. The germline V gene encodes CDR1 SGHTA and CDR2 FQGNSA. The length of the CDR3 is 13 residues. V was pared by 1 base and J by 8 bases, with 2 bases of the junction left unmatched. The CDR3 protein is CASSLVTGGEAFF. The CDR3 DNA reads as TGTGCCAGCAGCTTAGTAACAGGGGGCGAAGCTTTCTTT.

The rearrangement uses TRBV5-4 and TRBJ2-2, with a tentative D call TRBD1 (5 bases). The CDR3 extends over 13 amino acids. Per the germline V gene, CDR1 is SGHNT and CDR2 is YYREEE (reference sequence). V was clipped by 2 bases and J by 5 bases, with 7 bases between them. The CDR3, as DNA: TGTGCCAGCAGCTTAGACAGTACCGGGGAGCTGTTTTTT. This gives the protein CASSLDSTGELFF.

The chain uses TRBV7-9 and TRBJ2-5; 8 positions agree with TRBD2. Germline assignment: CDR1 SEHNR and CDR2 FQNEAQ (reference sequence). The CDR3 loop spans 16 amino acids. After removal of 4 bases from V and 4 bases from J, the junction contained 11 bases not matched to a gene. This CDR3 reads CASSYLVREARETQYF. In nucleotides, the CDR3 is TGTGCCAGCAGCTACCTCGTGCGGGAGGCAAGAGAGACCCAGTACTTC.

V usage is TRBV5-1 and J usage is TRBJ2-2, with D tentatively TRBD1 (7 bases). The CDR3 loop spans 15 amino acids. In germline, CDR1 is SGHRS, CDR2 YFSETQ. Deletions cut 5 bases from V and 3 bases from J, with 14 bases between. The CDR3 is CASRKTGEDTGELFF. CDR3 nucleotide sequence: TGCGCCAGCAGAAAAACAGGGGAGGACACCGGGGAGCTGTTTTTT.

This chain joins TRBV6-5 and TRBJ2-5; 13 nucleotides match TRBD2. The germline gives CDR1 MNHEY, CDR2 SVGAGI. The CDR3 spans 14 residues. Germline trimming cut 7 bases from V and 5 bases from J; bases unmatched to any gene: 4. The CDR3 loop is CASNLLAGGETQYF. The CDR3 region has the DNA TGTGCCAGCAACTTACTAGCGGGAGGGGAGACCCAGTACTTC.

The chain couples TRBV6-6 to TRBJ1-2; a weak D match, TRBD1 (6 bases). CDR3 length: 13 amino acids. Germline-derived CDR1 and CDR2 are MNHNY and SVGAGI (reference sequence). With 7 bases removed from V and 8 bases from J, the gap between germline ends came to 17 bases. In DNA, the CDR3 is TGTGCCAGCACCTCCGGGGGGGCAGAGGGCTACACCTTC. This sequence encodes CASTSGGAEGYTF.

The chain couples TRBV7-3 to TRBJ2-1; 8 bases are a match to TRBD2. Germline CDR1 and CDR2: SGHTA and FQGTGA. The J segment lost 10 bases and the V segment lost 5 bases, leaving 10 bases of the junction unmatched. The CDR3 runs to 14 residues. CDR3 loop: CASSPSGSSMEQFF. CDR3 bases: TGTGCCAGCAGCCCCAGCGGGAGTAGTATGGAGCAGTTCTTC.

This chain uses TRBV9 with TRBJ2-6; TRBD2 aligns across 9 bases. Germline assignment: CDR1 SGDLS and CDR2 YYNGEE. The V segment lost 0 bases and the J segment 0 bases; nucleotides outside the gene matches: 4. There are 18 residues in the CDR3. CDR3 loop: CASSVVLAGSSGANVLTF. CDR3 nucleotide sequence: TGTGCCAGCAGCGTAGTGCTAGCGGGGAGCTCTGGGGCCAACGTCCTGACTTTC.

This clone appeared a single time. The chain uses TRBV7-2 and TRBJ2-7; 12 nucleotides agree with TRBD2. Germline V lookup: CDR1 SGHTA, CDR2 FQGNSA. This CDR3 region has 15 residues. J gave up 5 bases and V 4 bases, and 6 bases lay outside the gene matches. In DNA form, the CDR3 reads TGTGCCAGCAGCTCCGGGGCTAGCGGGAGGGACGAGCAGTACTTC. It specifies CASSSGASGRDEQYF.

In nucleotides, the CDR3 is TGTGCCAGCAGTTTAGGGCTAGCGGTGCTTAGGGAGACCCAGTACTTC. This translates into CASSLGLAVLRETQYF. V is TRBV28 and J is TRBJ2-5; 7 nucleotides match TRBD2. Trimming removed 2 bases from V and 5 bases from J; junction bases left unmatched: 11. Germline V lookup: CDR1 MDHEN, CDR2 SYDVKM. The CDR3 is 16 amino acids.

The rearrangement joins TRBV4-2 to TRBJ2-3; 10 positions agree with TRBD2. J was trimmed by 3 bases and V by 4 bases; bases with no gene match: 7. The CDR3 extends over 16 amino acids. CDR1 is LGHNA, CDR2 YNFKEQ, per germline. The CDR3 region has the DNA TGTGCCAGCAGCCTAGAGAGCGGGAGGGAAACAGATACGCAGTATTTT. This translates into CASSLESGRETDTQYF.

The genes are TRBV10-1 and TRBJ2-7, with D perhaps TRBD2 (5 bases). Trimming pared 2 bases from V and 9 bases from J, leaving 8 bases between. There are 11 residues in the CDR3. CDR1 and CDR2 from the germline V gene are WNHNN and SYGVQD (reference sequence). CDR3 loop: CASSEGSWQYF. CDR3 nucleotides: TGCGCCAGCAGTGAGGGGAGCTGGCAGTACTTC.

The genes are TRBV3-1 (or the pseudogene TRBV3-2) and TRBJ1-1, with 8 bases lining up with TRBD1. CDR1 is LGHDT and CDR2 is YNNKEL in the germline V gene (reference sequence). The CDR3 is 13 amino acids. The J segment lost 7 bases and the V segment lost 4 bases, leaving 5 bases of the junction unmatched. The CDR3 loop reads CASSRGTGLEAFF. The CDR3 nucleotides read TGTGCCAGCAGCCGAGGGACAGGCCTTGAAGCTTTCTTT.

The chain combines TRBV4-2 with TRBJ2-1; 12 nucleotides agree with TRBD1. This CDR3 has 17 amino acids. Germline-derived CDR1 and CDR2 are LGHNA and YNFKEQ. The junction had 15 bases not matched to a gene; V was cut back by 3 bases and J by 12 bases. CDR3: CASSQGTGDRGPSGQFF. CDR3 nucleotides: TGTGCCAGCAGCCAGGGAACGGGGGACAGGGGGCCCTCAGGGCAGTTCTTC.

The chain is built from TRBV11-2 and TRBJ2-5; 9 bases line up with TRBD2. Trimming cost V 3 bases and J 5 bases; bases outside gene matches: 7. CDR3 length: 15 amino acids. CDR1 and CDR2 from the germline V gene are SGHAT and FQNNGV. The CDR3 reads CASSLGLASRETQYF. DNA of the CDR3: TGTGCCAGCAGCTTGGGACTAGCCTCTCGCGAGACCCAGTACTTC. Drawing the rest from reference TRBV11-2 and TRBJ2-5, the complete variable domain is EAGVAQSPRYKIIEKRQSVAFWCNPISGHATLYWYQQILGQGPKLLIQFQNNGVVDDSQLPKDRFSAERLKGVDSTLKIQPAKLEDSAVYLCASSLGLASRETQYFGPGTRLLVL.